Each of the 32 T cell receptor beta chains below was sequenced from the same sample in a study of cytotoxic CD8 clonotypes in ibrutinib-treated CLL. The repertoire was sequenced with immunoSEQ multiplex PCR; TCRdb's copy has only in-frame clones and lacks some. The table has approximately 70,000 clones, 90% seen once. The sample in question was PBMCs, obtained after 12 months of ibrutinib treatment. The receptor source for this set is a human donor with chronic lymphocytic leukemia.

The rearrangement joins TRBV10-3 to TRBJ1-1; tentative D call: TRBD1 (5 bases). V dropped 10 bases and J dropped 0 bases, with 12 bases sitting between them. From germline, CDR1 is ENHRY and CDR2 SYGVKD. The CDR3 contains 13 residues. The CDR3 DNA reads as TGTGCCAGTAGACTGGGGGTGAACACTGAAGCTTTCTTT. This encodes CASRLGVNTEAFF.

DNA for the CDR3: TGTGCCAGCAGCCTAGGAACCCCCTACGAGCAGTACTTC. Its protein is CASSLGTPYEQYF. The chain combines TRBV7-9 with TRBJ2-7; D remains ambiguous. The CDR3 totals 13 residues. The V and J ends lost 5 bases and 2 bases respectively, with 10 bases between them. The germline V gene encodes CDR1 SEHNR and CDR2 FQNEAQ (reference sequence).

The gene calls are TRBV7-2 and TRBJ1-4; D is perhaps TRBD1 (6 bases). Germline V lookup: CDR1 SGHTA, CDR2 FQGNSA. This CDR3 contains 14 residues. The V end was cut by 5 bases, the J end by 6 bases, with 13 bases between. Here the CDR3 reads CASSLRGQDEKLFF. In nucleotides, the CDR3 is TGTGCCAGCAGCCTCCGGGGGCAAGATGAAAAACTGTTTTTT. The entire variable domain, with the rest obtained from reference TRBV7-2 and TRBJ1-4, is as follows: GAGVSQSPSNKVTEKGKDVELRCDPISGHTALYWYRQSLGQGLEFLIYFQGNSAPDKSGLPSDRFSAERTGGSVSTLTIQRTQQEDSAVYLCASSLRGQDEKLFFGSGTQLSVL.

The CDR3 DNA reads as TGTGCCAGCAGTGATTCTCTCGGGGTTTCCTACAATGAGCAGTTCTTC. As protein: CASSDSLGVSYNEQFF. This chain uses TRBV25-1 with TRBJ2-1; D perhaps matches TRBD2 (5 bases). Germline V CDR1 and CDR2: MGHDK, SYGVNS. The CDR3 is 16 amino acids. Trimming shortened V by 3 bases and J by 1 base, and 13 bases separated the two germline ends.

V is TRBV5-5 and J is TRBJ2-3, with a possible D match to TRBD1 (6 bases). The V gene's germline CDR1 is SGHKS and CDR2 YYEKEE (reference sequence). The V and J ends lost 0 bases and 2 bases respectively, with 7 bases between them. The CDR3 spans 14 residues. DNA for the CDR3: TGTGCCAGCAGCTTGGACAGGGTCACAGATACGCAGTATTTT. It encodes CASSLDRVTDTQYF.

The CDR3: CASSVGEWGEQFF. The CDR3 bases are TGTGCCAGCAGCGTAGGGGAATGGGGTGAGCAGTTCTTC. The J gene is TRBJ2-1, the V gene TRBV9; D not certain. This CDR3 spans 13 amino acids. The ends were cut back, 0 bases at V and 9 bases at J, with 10 bases in the middle. In germline, CDR1 is SGDLS, CDR2 YYNGEE.

The rearrangement links TRBV19 to TRBJ2-5, with D maybe TRBD1 (6 bases). V dropped 5 bases and J dropped 4 bases, with 8 bases sitting between them. Germline lookup yields CDR1 LNHDA and CDR2 SQIVND (reference sequence). The length of the CDR3 is 12 residues. The CDR3 sequence is CASSPRGETQYF. The CDR3 DNA sequence: TGTGCCAGTAGTCCCAGGGGAGAGACCCAGTACTTC. Combining the CDR3 with reference TRBV19 and TRBJ2-5 gives the whole variable domain DGGITQSPKYLFRKEGQNVTLSCEQNLNHDAMYWYRQDPGQGLRLIYYSQIVNDFQKGDIAEGYSVSREKKESFPLTVTSAQKNPTAFYLCASSPRGETQYFGPGTRLLVL.

The chain is built from TRBV4-1 and TRBJ2-5; no reliable D call. CDR1 and CDR2 from the germline V gene are MGHRA and YSYEKL. This CDR3 region has 14 residues. Deletions cut 3 bases from V and 5 bases from J, with 13 bases between. The CDR3 DNA sequence: TGCGCCAGCAGCCAGAGGTGGACGGTGGAGACCCAGTACTTC. Its protein is CASSQRWTVETQYF.

In its sample, this clone was seen once. The chain uses TRBV28 and TRBJ1-1, with D unclear. The CDR3 is 11 residues long. In germline, CDR1 is MDHEN, CDR2 SYDVKM. Between the trimmed V and J ends, which lost 8 bases and 3 bases, there was a span of 7 bases. The CDR3 DNA reads TGTGCCAGCGGAAGGGACACTGAAGCTTTCTTT. Amino acid sequence: CASGRDTEAFF. Full variable domain (remainder filled in from reference TRBV28 and TRBJ1-1): DVKVTQSSRYLVKRTGEKVFLECVQDMDHENMFWYRQDPGLGLRLIYFSYDVKMKEKGDIPEGYSVSREKKERFSLILESASTNQTSMYLCASGRDTEAFFGQGTRLTVV.

The rearrangement joins TRBV27 to TRBJ2-2, with TRBD2 matching 7 bases. Germline trimming cut 7 bases from V and 0 bases from J; bases unmatched to any gene: 5. CDR1 and CDR2 (germline): MNHEY, SMNVEV (reference sequence). CDR3 length: 15 residues. The CDR3: CASTWGGANTGELFF. CDR3 nucleotide sequence: TGTGCCAGCACTTGGGGGGGAGCGAACACCGGGGAGCTGTTTTTT.

The rearrangement links TRBV19 to TRBJ1-1, with TRBD1 matching over 8 bases. Trimming at V came to 6 bases and at J to 10 bases, leaving 13 bases not matched to a gene. The CDR3 consists of 14 residues. Germline assignment: CDR1 LNHDA and CDR2 SQIVND (reference sequence). The DNA for the CDR3 is TGTGCCAGTAGGACCAGCGGACAGGGTAGTCGAGCTTTCTTT. Translating it yields CASRTSGQGSRAFF.

Here the CDR3 DNA reads TGTGCCAGCAGTGCGATGGGGTACAATCAGCCCCAGCATTTT. It codes for CASSAMGYNQPQHF. The chain recombines TRBV25-1 with TRBJ1-5; D gene unclear. Trimming left V 4 bases short and J 3 bases short, with 10 bases between. The CDR3 is 14 amino acids. Germline-derived CDR1 and CDR2 are MGHDK and SYGVNS.

The gene calls are TRBV27 and TRBJ2-7, with 7 bases lining up with TRBD1. Per the germline V gene, CDR1 is MNHEY and CDR2 is SMNVEV (reference sequence). Losses at the gene ends were 5 bases for V and 3 bases for J; bases not matched to a gene: 10. The CDR3 sequence is 15 residues long. The CDR3 bases are TGTGCCAGCAGTGTAGACAGGGTGGGCCGCTACGAGCAGTACTTC. Translation: CASSVDRVGRYEQYF.

This clone was recorded once. The chain couples TRBV13 to TRBJ1-5; D remains unclear. This CDR3 comprises 12 residues. Germline V lookup: CDR1 PRHDT, CDR2 FYEKMQ (reference sequence). Trimming removed 3 bases from V and 6 bases from J, with 6 bases in between. The CDR3 DNA follows: TGTGCCAGCAGCTTTTTAGGTCAGCCCCAGCATTTT. It encodes CASSFLGQPQHF. The whole variable domain, remainder taken from reference TRBV13 and TRBJ1-5, is AAGVIQSPRHLIKEKRETATLKCYPIPRHDTVYWYQQGPGQDPQFLISFYEKMQSDKGSIPDRFSAQQFSDYHSELNMSSLELGDSALYFCASSFLGQPQHFGDGTRLSIL.

The chain carries TRBV5-4 and TRBJ2-1; 10 bases are shared with TRBD1. The CDR3 totals 16 residues. Trimming at V came to 5 bases and at J to 4 bases, leaving 9 bases not matched to a gene. Germline V gives CDR1 SGHNT, CDR2 YYREEE (reference sequence). CDR3: CASRISGTGEYNEQFF. As DNA, the CDR3 is TGTGCCAGCAGGATCTCCGGGACAGGGGAGTACAATGAGCAGTTCTTC.

The V gene is TRBV27, the J gene TRBJ2-7; 8 positions match TRBD1. V dropped 2 bases and J dropped 7; count of bases not matched to a gene: 7. CDR1 is MNHEY and CDR2 is SMNVEV in the germline V gene (reference sequence). The CDR3 runs 14 residues. CDR3 DNA: TGTGCCAGCAGTTTAACGGCCAGGGGGCTAGAGCAGTACTTC. This codes for CASSLTARGLEQYF.

This chain links TRBV28 with TRBJ1-2, with D unclear. The V end was cut by 3 bases, the J end by 7 bases, with 9 bases between. This CDR3 has 12 amino acids. The germline V gene has CDR1 MDHEN and CDR2 SYDVKM. The DNA for the CDR3 is TGTGCCAGCAGTTTTAATTTAGCTGGCTACACCTTC. Its translation is CASSFNLAGYTF.

The chain couples TRBV11-1 to TRBJ2-1; D may match TRBD1 or TRBD2 (5 bases each). This CDR3 is built from 18 residues. V lost 6 bases to trimming and J lost 2 bases, with 23 bases between them. CDR1 is SGHAT, CDR2 FQDESV, per germline (reference sequence). This chain's CDR3 is CASSSSGRVVLTYNEQFF. DNA for the CDR3: TGTGCCAGCAGTTCATCGGGGCGGGTGGTCTTAACCTACAATGAGCAGTTCTTC.

V gene TRBV7-2 combines with J gene TRBJ2-5, with D unresolved. This CDR3 spans 14 amino acids. The germline V and J ends were trimmed by 2 bases and 5 bases, with 12 bases remaining between them. CDR1 is SGHTA, CDR2 FQGNSA, per germline. As DNA, the CDR3 is TGTGCCAGCAGCTTAATTTCGTTGCGGGAGACCCAGTACTTC. It codes for CASSLISLRETQYF.

The gene calls are TRBV7-2 and TRBJ2-2; D tentatively fits TRBD1 or TRBD2 (5 bases each). With 6 bases removed from V and 6 bases from J, the gap between germline ends came to 14 bases. Germline CDR1 reads SGHTA; CDR2 reads FQGNSA. The CDR3 has 14 residues. In DNA form, the CDR3 reads TGTGCCAGCAGTTTTCCCGGGACGGCCGGGGAGCTGTTTTTT. It is translated as CASSFPGTAGELFF. The whole variable domain, remainder taken from reference TRBV7-2 and TRBJ2-2, is GAGVSQSPSNKVTEKGKDVELRCDPISGHTALYWYRQSLGQGLEFLIYFQGNSAPDKSGLPSDRFSAERTGGSVSTLTIQRTQQEDSAVYLCASSFPGTAGELFFGEGSRLTVL.

A few counts support this clone. This chain links TRBV6-1 with TRBJ2-7, with TRBD1 matching over 7 bases. CDR1 is MNHNS and CDR2 is SASEGT in the germline V gene. The V gene end was trimmed by 6 bases and the J gene end by 4 bases; junction bases not matched to a gene: 6. This CDR3 has 13 amino acids. DNA for the CDR3: TGTGCCAGCAGGAAGCAGGGGGAGTACGAGCAGTACTTC. This gives the protein CASRKQGEYEQYF.

The V and J genes are TRBV5-4 and TRBJ1-5, with no clear D. The V end lost 3 bases, the J end lost 5 bases, and 15 bases lay between the germline ends. The CDR3 extends over 15 amino acids. The V gene's germline CDR1 is SGHNT and CDR2 YYREEE (reference sequence). CDR3 DNA: TGTGCCAGCAGCTCGGAGCCCGGCGGCGATCAGCCCCAGCATTTT. It codes for CASSSEPGGDQPQHF. Using reference TRBV5-4 and TRBJ1-5 for the parts outside the CDR3, the full variable domain is ETGVTQSPTHLIKTRGQQVTLRCSSQSGHNTVSWYQQALGQGPQFIFQYYREEENGRGNFPPRFSGLQFPNYSSELNVNALELDDSALYLCASSSEPGGDQPQHFGDGTRLSIL.

In nucleotides, the CDR3 is TGTGCCAGCAGCCAAACCTTTCTTCGGACTGGAGGGAAACTGTTTTTT. This codes for CASSQTFLRTGGKLFF. J is TRBJ1-4 and V is TRBV4-2, with D unclear. Trimming removed 2 bases from V and 11 bases from J, with 21 bases in between. The CDR3 runs 16 residues. Per the germline V gene, CDR1 is LGHNA and CDR2 is YNFKEQ.

The V call is TRBV25-1, the J call TRBJ2-2; D is perhaps TRBD1 (6 bases). This CDR3 has 17 amino acids. Per the germline V gene, CDR1 is MGHDK and CDR2 is SYGVNS. Trimming left V 6 bases short and J 1 base short, with 18 bases between. The CDR3 reads CASSELRGVRNTGELFF. CDR3 coding DNA: TGTGCCAGCAGCGAGCTCAGGGGCGTGAGGAACACCGGGGAGCTGTTTTTT. Supplemented by reference TRBV25-1 and TRBJ2-2, the full variable domain reads EADIYQTPRYLVIGTGKKITLECSQTMGHDKMYWYQQDPGMELHLIHYSYGVNSTEKGDLSSESTVSRIRTEHFPLTLESARPSHTSQYLCASSELRGVRNTGELFFGEGSRLTVL.

The chain joins TRBV10-1 to TRBJ2-5, with 10 bases identical to TRBD2. Germline V gives CDR1 WNHNN, CDR2 SYGVQD (reference sequence). This CDR3 comprises 15 residues. The ends lost 1 base at V and 3 bases at J; junction bases unmatched: 2. The CDR3 DNA is TGCGCCAGCAGTGAGTACGGGACTAGCGAAGAGACCCAGTACTTC. Its translation is CASSEYGTSEETQYF.

This clone was seen a handful of times. The sample carries other DNA sequences with the same CDR3. Written as DNA, the CDR3 is TGTGCCAGCAGTTTAACGAACACTGAAGCTTTCTTT. Its translation: CASSLTNTEAFF. This sequence joins TRBV28 and TRBJ1-1; no firm D call. Trimming cost V 2 bases and J 1 base, with 2 bases left between them. CDR1 and CDR2 (germline): MDHEN, SYDVKM. The CDR3 is made up of 12 amino acids.

The rearrangement uses TRBV28 and TRBJ1-2; 7 bases fit TRBD1. The CDR3 has 15 residues. The J segment lost 3 bases and the V segment lost 6 bases, leaving 10 bases of the junction unmatched. Looked up from germline, CDR1 is MDHEN and CDR2 is SYDVKM. The CDR3 coding sequence is TGTGCCAGCAGCCCTTCGGACAGGAAGGACTATGGCTACACCTTC. It specifies CASSPSDRKDYGYTF.

The chain employs TRBV27 and TRBJ2-3, with D possibly being TRBD2 (6 bases). V was trimmed by 5 bases and J by 4 bases, leaving 16 bases between them. The CDR3 contains 15 residues. Germline V gene sequence: CDR1 MNHEY, CDR2 SMNVEV (reference sequence). This chain's CDR3 is CASSAPGTSADTQYF. CDR3 nucleotide sequence: TGTGCCAGCAGTGCCCCTGGGACTTCGGCAGATACGCAGTATTTT.

The genes are TRBV28 and TRBJ1-4; 7 bases match TRBD1. Unmatched junction bases numbered 5, after V lost 6 bases and J lost 4 bases. There are 14 residues in the CDR3. Germline assignment: CDR1 MDHEN and CDR2 SYDVKM. The CDR3 DNA follows: TGTGCCAGCAGAGGGGGCGCGGGTAATGAAAAACTGTTTTTT. This encodes CASRGGAGNEKLFF.

The chain couples TRBV6-6 to TRBJ2-2; 10 positions match TRBD1. Germline lookup yields CDR1 MNHNY and CDR2 SVGAGI (reference sequence). V was clipped by 2 bases and J by 6 bases; unmatched bases: 6. The CDR3 length is 16 residues. The CDR3 DNA follows: TGTGCCAGCAGTTACCCCGGGACAGGGGACCCCGGGGAGCTGTTTTTT. It is translated as CASSYPGTGDPGELFF.

This clone was observed a few times. The V and J genes are TRBV6-1 and TRBJ1-5, with a weak D call TRBD1 (6 bases). Germline loops: CDR1 MNHNS, CDR2 SASEGT. This CDR3 has 14 amino acids. V gave up 8 bases and J gave up 0 bases, with 11 bases separating them. CDR3 coding DNA: TGTGCCAGCTGCGTCAGGGGTAGCAATCAGCCCCAGCATTTT. This gives the protein CASCVRGSNQPQHF.

The J gene is TRBJ2-1, the V gene TRBV10-1, with 9 bases identical to TRBD2. Germline-derived CDR1 and CDR2 are WNHNN and SYGVQD (reference sequence). CDR3 length: 17 residues. Trimming at V came to 9 bases and at J to 1 base, leaving 13 bases not matched to a gene. CDR3 coding DNA: TGCGCCAGATTGGATAGCGGGAGTATAAAGTCCTACAATGAGCAGTTCTTC. Its translation is CARLDSGSIKSYNEQFF.